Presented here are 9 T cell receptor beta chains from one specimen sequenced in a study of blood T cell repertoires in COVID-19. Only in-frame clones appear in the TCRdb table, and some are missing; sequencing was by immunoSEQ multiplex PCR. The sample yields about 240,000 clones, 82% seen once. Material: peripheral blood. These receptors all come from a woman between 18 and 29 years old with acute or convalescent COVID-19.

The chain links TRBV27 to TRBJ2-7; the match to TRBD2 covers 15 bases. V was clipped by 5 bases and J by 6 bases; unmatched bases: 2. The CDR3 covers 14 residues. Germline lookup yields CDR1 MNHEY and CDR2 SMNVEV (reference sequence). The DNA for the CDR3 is TGTGCCAGCAGTCCGGGACTAGCGGGAGGCGAGCAGTACTTC. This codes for CASSPGLAGGEQYF.

CDR3 protein: CASSQELGGNNEQFF. DNA of the CDR3: TGTGCCAGCAGCCAAGAATTGGGCGGGAACAATGAGCAGTTCTTC. The chain uses TRBV14 and TRBJ2-1, with D perhaps matching TRBD2 (6 bases). With 0 bases removed from V and 5 bases from J, the gap between germline ends came to 11 bases. Germline V CDR1 and CDR2: SGHDN, FVKESK. The CDR3 contains 15 residues. Variable domain in full (rest from reference TRBV14 and TRBJ2-1): EAGVTQFPSHSVIEKGQTVTLRCDPISGHDNLYWYRRVMGKEIKFLLHFVKESKQDESGMPNNRFLAERTGGTYSTLKVQPAELEDSGVYFCASSQELGGNNEQFFGPGTRLTVL.

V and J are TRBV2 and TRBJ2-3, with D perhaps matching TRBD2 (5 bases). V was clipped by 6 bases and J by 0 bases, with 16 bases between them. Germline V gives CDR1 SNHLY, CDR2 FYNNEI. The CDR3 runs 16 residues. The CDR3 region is CASSPTERTSTDTQYF. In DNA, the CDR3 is TGTGCCAGCAGCCCCACCGAGCGGACTAGCACAGATACGCAGTATTTT. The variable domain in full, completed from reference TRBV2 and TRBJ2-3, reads EPEVTQTPSHQVTQMGQEVILRCVPISNHLYFYWYRQILGQKVEFLVSFYNNEISEKSEIFDDQFSVERPDGSNFTLKIRSTKLEDSAMYFCASSPTERTSTDTQYFGPGTRLTVL.

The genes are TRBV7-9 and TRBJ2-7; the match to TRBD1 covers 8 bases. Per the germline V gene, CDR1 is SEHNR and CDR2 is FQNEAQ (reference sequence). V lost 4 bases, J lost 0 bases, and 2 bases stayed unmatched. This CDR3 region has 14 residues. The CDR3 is CASSWTGTSYEQYF. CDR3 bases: TGTGCCAGCAGCTGGACAGGGACCTCCTACGAGCAGTACTTC. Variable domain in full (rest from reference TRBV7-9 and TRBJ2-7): DTGVSQNPRHKITKRGQNVTFRCDPISEHNRLYWYRQTLGQGPEFLTYFQNEAQLEKSRLLSDRFSAERPKGSFSTLEIQRTEQGDSAMYLCASSWTGTSYEQYFGPGTRLTVT.

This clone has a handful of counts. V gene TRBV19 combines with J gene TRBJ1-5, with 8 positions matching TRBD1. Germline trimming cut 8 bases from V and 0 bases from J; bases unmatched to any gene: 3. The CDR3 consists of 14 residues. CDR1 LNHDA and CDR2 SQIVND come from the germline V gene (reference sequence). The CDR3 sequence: CASATGDSNQPQHF. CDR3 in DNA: TGTGCCAGTGCGACAGGGGATAGCAATCAGCCCCAGCATTTT.

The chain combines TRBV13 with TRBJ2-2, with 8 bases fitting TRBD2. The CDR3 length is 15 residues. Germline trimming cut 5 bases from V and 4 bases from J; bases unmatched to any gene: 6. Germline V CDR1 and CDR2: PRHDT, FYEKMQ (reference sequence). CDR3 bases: TGTGCCAGCAGCATGGGACTAGAGAGCACCGGGGAGCTGTTTTTT. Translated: CASSMGLESTGELFF.

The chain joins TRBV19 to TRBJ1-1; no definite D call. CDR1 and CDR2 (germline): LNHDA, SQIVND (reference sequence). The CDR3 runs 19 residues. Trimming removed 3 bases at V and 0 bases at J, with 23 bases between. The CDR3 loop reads CASSIIVLGDRPLNTEAFF. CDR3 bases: TGTGCCAGTAGTATTATCGTTCTAGGCGATCGGCCATTGAACACTGAAGCTTTCTTT.

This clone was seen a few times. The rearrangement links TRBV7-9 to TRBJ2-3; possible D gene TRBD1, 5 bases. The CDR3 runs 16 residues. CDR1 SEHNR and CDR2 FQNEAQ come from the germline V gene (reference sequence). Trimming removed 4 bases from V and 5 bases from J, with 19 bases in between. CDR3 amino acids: CASSSSRPSQGDTQYF. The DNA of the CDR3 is TGTGCCAGCAGCTCCTCCCGCCCTAGTCAGGGAGATACGCAGTATTTT. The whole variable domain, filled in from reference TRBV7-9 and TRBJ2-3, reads DTGVSQNPRHKITKRGQNVTFRCDPISEHNRLYWYRQTLGQGPEFLTYFQNEAQLEKSRLLSDRFSAERPKGSFSTLEIQRTEQGDSAMYLCASSSSRPSQGDTQYFGPGTRLTVL.

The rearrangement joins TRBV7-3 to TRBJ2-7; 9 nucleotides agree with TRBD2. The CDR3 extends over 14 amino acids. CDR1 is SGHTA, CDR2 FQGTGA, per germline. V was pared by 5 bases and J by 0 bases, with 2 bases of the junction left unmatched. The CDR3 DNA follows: TGTGCCAGCAGCGCTAGCGGGAACTCCTACGAGCAGTACTTC. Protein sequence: CASSASGNSYEQYF.